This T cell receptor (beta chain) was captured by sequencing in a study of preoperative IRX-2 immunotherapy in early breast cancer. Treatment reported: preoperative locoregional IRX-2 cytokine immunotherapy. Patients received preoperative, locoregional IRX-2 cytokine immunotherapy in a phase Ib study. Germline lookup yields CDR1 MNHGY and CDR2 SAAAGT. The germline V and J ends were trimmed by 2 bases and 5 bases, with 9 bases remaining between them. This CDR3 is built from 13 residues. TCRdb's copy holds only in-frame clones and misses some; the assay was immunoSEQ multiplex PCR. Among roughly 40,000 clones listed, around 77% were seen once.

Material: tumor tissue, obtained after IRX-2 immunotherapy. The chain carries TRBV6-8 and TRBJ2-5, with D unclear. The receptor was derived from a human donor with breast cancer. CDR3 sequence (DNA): TGTGCCAGCAGTTACCCCCACGCGGAGACCCAGTACTTC. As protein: CASSYPHAETQYF.